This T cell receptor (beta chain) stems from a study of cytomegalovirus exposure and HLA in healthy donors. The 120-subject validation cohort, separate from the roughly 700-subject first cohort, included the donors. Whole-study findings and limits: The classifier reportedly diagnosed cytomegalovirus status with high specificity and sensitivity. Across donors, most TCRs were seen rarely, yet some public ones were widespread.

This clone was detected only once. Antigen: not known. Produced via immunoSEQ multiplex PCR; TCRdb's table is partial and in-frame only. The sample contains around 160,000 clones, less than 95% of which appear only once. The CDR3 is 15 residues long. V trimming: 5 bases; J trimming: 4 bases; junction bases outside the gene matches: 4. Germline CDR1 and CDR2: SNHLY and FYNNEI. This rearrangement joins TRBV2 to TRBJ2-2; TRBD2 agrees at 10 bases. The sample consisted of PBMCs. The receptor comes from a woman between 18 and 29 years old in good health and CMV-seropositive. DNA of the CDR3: TGTGCCAGCAGTCCGGGACTAGCGACCACCGGGGAGCTGTTTTTT. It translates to CASSPGLATTGELFF.